The source of this T cell receptor beta chain is a study of blood T cells in healthy people across ages (dated by TCRdb to between 2015 and 2016). Turning to the overall study: In model experiments, template switching captured about one uniquely barcoded TCR beta cDNA molecule for every two T cells. Four age groups were formed from the donors: young (average 16 years), middle-aged (approximately 39), aged (roughly 56) and long-lived (about 75). To track age-related changes in TCR beta repertoire diversity, the study relied on deep sequencing normalized with unique cDNA molecular identifiers. To avoid experimental bias, donors of different ages were randomly spread across the sequencing lanes. For two donors (one aged 18 to 29 and one aged 80 or older), the study analyzed two additional independent replicas of 1 million unique cDNA reads from the same blood draw. The research as a whole found: Bulk unsorted PBMC profiling prevented conclusive comparison of naive and antigen-experienced compartments. As age increased, observed TCR beta diversity per million T cells dropped in a roughly linear way, and a significant reduction was already evident by age 40. Estimates of total diversity based on one million sequenced T cells were considered lower bounds and underestimates. A strong correlation was found between observed TCR beta diversity and the percentage of naive T cells measured by flow cytometry. Because the CMV infection status of the donors was unknown, age-related changes in expanded clonotypes may potentially have been confounded. The long-lived group showed more naive CD4+ T cells, fewer expanded clones and increased TCR diversity than the aged group, suggesting age selection.

From the germline V gene, CDR1 is SGHRS and CDR2 is YFSETQ. The cysteine opens and the phenylalanine closes a CDR3 of 13 amino acids. The only DNA kept is the CDR3, 39 bases in frame from the first base. Systemically healthy Caucasian individuals from Russia, some 40 in total and aged roughly 6 to 90 years, were included as donors. Each donor gave 8 to 10 milliliters of peripheral blood, drawn into EDTA-treated Vacutainer tubes. Ficoll-Paque density-gradient centrifugation was used to isolate PBMCs, with at least 6.5 million per sample. Trizol reagent was used to extract total RNA from the PBMCs, yielding at least 6 micrograms per sample. For every donor, an aliquot of PBMCs went through flow cytometry to measure the percentages of naive CD45RAhigh/CD27high T cells. The library was produced with 5' RACE. The instrument was an Illumina HiSeq 2500. A second about 7 to 12 cycle PCR used a sample-barcoded 5' primer and a J-beta primer mix. A unique molecular identifier was introduced onto each TCR beta cDNA molecule by a template-switch 5' adaptor carrying 12 random nucleotides. At least 2.5 million CDR3-containing paired-end reads were obtained from each sample. First-strand cDNA was synthesized from all RNA with the Mint cDNA synthesis kit, primed by a TRBC-specific oligonucleotide. All cDNA was treated with uracil-DNA glycosylase and then went through a first 18-cycle PCR with the universal primers M1SS and BC2_uni_R. On the study's bioinformatics: Each sample was normalized by randomly selecting 1 million high-quality reads, each carrying a distinct molecular identifier. Reads with shared molecular identifiers were discarded instead of being binned into consensus sequences. CDR3 identification, clonotype clustering and error correction used MiTCR with a Q25 quality threshold and the strictest error-elimination algorithm. A nonparametric unseen species model using Euler transformation provided a lower-bound estimate of total TCR beta diversity. TCRdb trimmed the raw reads at Q25, called clones with MiXCR and kept productive beta chains. Entries are consolidated by CDR3 protein sequence, retaining the most common genes and DNA. TCRdb, rather than the study authors, made the V and J calls. The sample table contains just over 1 million distinct CDR3 sequences; only one count was recorded for 40% to 45% of them. 18% of the sample is held by the ten biggest clonotypes.

Concerning this clonotype itself: This clone's antigen is unknown. No clone much larger than this one lies a single base away; base qualities are absent.

Sequenced material: blood. The TCR originated in an older woman in good health. The V gene is TRBV5-1 and the J gene is TRBJ2-4; the D gene identity is not certain. The DNA end is more similar to TRBJ2-7, so the J call may be wrong. The CDR3 loop reads CASSTGDSYEQYF. The nucleotides read TGCGCCAGCAGCACGGGCGACTCCTACGAGCAGTACTTC.